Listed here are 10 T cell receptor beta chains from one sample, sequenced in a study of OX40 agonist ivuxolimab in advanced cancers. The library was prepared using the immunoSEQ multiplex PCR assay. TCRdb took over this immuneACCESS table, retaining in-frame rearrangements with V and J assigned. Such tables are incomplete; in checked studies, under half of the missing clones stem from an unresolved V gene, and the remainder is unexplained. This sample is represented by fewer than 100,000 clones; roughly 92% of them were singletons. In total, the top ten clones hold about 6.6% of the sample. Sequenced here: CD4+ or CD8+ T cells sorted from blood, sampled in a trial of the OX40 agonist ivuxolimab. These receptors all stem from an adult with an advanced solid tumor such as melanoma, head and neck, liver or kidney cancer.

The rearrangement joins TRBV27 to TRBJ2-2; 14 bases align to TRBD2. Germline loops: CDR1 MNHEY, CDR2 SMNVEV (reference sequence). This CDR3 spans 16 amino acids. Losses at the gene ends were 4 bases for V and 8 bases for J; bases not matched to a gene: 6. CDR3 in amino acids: CASSSGLAGVWGELFF. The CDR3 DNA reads TGTGCCAGCAGTTCGGGACTAGCGGGAGTCTGGGGGGAGCTGTTTTTT.

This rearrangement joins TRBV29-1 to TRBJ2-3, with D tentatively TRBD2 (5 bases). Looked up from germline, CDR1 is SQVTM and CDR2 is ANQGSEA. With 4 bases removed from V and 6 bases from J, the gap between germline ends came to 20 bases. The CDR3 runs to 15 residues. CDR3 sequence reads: CSVARGNGIMDTQYF. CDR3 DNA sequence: TGCAGCGTTGCACGGGGTAACGGAATCATGGATACGCAGTATTTT.

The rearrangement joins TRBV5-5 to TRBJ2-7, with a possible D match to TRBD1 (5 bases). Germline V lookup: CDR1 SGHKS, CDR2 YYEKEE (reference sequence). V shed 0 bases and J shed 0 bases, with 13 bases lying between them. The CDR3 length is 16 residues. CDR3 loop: CASSLGLTASSYEQYF. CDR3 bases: TGTGCCAGCAGCTTGGGACTGACAGCCAGCTCCTACGAGCAGTACTTC.

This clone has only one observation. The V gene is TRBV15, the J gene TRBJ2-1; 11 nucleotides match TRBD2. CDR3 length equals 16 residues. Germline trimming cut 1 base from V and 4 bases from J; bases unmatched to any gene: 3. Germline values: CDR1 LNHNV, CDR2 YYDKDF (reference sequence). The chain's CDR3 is CATSRGRTSGYNEQFF. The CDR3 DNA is TGTGCCACCAGCAGAGGCAGGACTAGCGGGTACAATGAGCAGTTCTTC.

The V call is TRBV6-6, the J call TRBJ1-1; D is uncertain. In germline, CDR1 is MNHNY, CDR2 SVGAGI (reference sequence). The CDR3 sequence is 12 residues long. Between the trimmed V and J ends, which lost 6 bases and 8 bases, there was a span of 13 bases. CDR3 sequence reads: CASSTSWEEAFF. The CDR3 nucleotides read TGTGCCAGCAGCACCAGCTGGGAAGAAGCTTTCTTT.

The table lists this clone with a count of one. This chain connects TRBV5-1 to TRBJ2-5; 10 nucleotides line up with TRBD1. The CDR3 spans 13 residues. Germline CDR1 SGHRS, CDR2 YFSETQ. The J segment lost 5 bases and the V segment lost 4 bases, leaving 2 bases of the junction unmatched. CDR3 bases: TGCGCCAGCAGCCCGGACAGGGGGGAGACCCAGTACTTC. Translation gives CASSPDRGETQYF.

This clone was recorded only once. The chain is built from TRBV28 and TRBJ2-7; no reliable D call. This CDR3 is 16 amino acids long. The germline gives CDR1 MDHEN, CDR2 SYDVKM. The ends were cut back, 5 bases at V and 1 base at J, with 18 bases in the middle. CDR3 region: CASSPPRAGLSYEQYF. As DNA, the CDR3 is TGTGCCAGCAGTCCGCCCCGGGCAGGCCTATCCTACGAGCAGTACTTC.

The CDR3, as DNA: TGTGCCAGCAGCTCGCGGGGGGGCGATCTCAATGAGCAGTTCTTC. This encodes CASSSRGGDLNEQFF. The chain has TRBV27 and TRBJ2-1; 9 nucleotides line up with TRBD2. CDR3 length equals 15 residues. V lost 6 bases to trimming and J lost 6 bases; unmatched junction nucleotides: 9. Germline V CDR1 and CDR2: MNHEY, SMNVEV (reference sequence).

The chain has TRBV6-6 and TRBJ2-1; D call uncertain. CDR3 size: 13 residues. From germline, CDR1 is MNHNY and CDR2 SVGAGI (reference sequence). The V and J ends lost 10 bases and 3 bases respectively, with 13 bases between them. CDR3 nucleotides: TGTGCCACTGGGCCATCGAGCTACAATGAGCAGTTCTTC. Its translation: CATGPSSYNEQFF.

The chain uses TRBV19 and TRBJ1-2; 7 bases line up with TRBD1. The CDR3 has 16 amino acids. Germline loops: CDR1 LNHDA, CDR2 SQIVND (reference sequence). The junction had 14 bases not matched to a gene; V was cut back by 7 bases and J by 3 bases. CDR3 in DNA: TGTGCCAGTAAGGCCCCTGAGACAGGGAGGGACTATGGCTACACCTTC. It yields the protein CASKAPETGRDYGYTF.